This T cell receptor beta chain appears in the sequencing data of a study of OX40 agonist ivuxolimab in advanced cancers. The table came from immunoSEQ multiplex PCR; TCRdb's copy has only in-frame clones and leaves some out. The profile shows around 68,000 clones, over 75% of them singletons. Trimming took 3 bases from V and 0 from J, leaving 10 bases between them. Germline V CDR1 and CDR2: SGHTA, FQGNSA. The CDR3 consists of 15 residues. The input for sequencing was CD4+ or CD8+ T cells sorted from blood, taken in a trial of the OX40 agonist ivuxolimab. This clonotype was obtained from an adult with an advanced solid tumor such as melanoma, head and neck, liver or kidney cancer. V usage is TRBV7-2 and J usage is TRBJ2-3; D is undetermined. CDR3 bases: TGTGCCAGCAGCTTCGCCTCGACTAGCACAGATACGCAGTATTTT. Translation gives CASSFASTSTDTQYF.